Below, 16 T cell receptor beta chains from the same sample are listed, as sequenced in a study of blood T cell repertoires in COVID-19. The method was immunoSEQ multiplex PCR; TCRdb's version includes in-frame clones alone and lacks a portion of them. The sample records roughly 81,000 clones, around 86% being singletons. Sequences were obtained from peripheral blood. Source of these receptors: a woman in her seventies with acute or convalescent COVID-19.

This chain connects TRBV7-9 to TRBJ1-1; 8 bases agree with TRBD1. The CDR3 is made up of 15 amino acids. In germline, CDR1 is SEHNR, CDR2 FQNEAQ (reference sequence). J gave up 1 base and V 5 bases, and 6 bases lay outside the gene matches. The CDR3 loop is CASSIGQGSNTEAFF. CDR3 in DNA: TGTGCCAGCAGCATCGGACAGGGTTCGAACACTGAAGCTTTCTTT.

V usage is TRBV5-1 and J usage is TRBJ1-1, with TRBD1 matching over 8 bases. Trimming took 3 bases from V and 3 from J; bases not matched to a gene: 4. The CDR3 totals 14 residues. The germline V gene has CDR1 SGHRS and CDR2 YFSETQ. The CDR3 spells CASSSTGADTEAFF. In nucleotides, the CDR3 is TGCGCCAGCAGCTCGACAGGGGCGGACACTGAAGCTTTCTTT.

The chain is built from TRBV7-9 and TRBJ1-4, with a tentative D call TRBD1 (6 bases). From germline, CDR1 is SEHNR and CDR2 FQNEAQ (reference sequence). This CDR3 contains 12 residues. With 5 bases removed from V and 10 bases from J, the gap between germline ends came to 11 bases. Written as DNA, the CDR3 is TGTGCCAGCAGCCTCGGGACATTAAAACTGTTTTTT. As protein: CASSLGTLKLFF.

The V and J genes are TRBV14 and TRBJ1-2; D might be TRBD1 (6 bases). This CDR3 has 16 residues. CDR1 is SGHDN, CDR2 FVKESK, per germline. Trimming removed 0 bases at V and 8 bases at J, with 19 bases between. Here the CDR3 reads CASSQDSRGSMLGYTF. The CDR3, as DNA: TGTGCCAGCAGCCAAGATAGTAGGGGGTCGATGCTAGGCTACACCTTC.

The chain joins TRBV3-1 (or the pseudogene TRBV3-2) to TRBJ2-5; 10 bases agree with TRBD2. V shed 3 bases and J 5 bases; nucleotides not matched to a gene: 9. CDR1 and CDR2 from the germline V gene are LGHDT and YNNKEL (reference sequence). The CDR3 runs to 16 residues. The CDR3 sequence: CASSHPLAGEGETQYF. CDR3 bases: TGTGCCAGCAGCCACCCCCTAGCGGGGGAAGGGGAGACCCAGTACTTC.

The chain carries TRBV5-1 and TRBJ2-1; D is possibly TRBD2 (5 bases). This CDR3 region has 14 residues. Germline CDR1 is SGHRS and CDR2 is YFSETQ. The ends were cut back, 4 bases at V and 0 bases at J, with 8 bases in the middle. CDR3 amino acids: CASSAGSSYNEQFF. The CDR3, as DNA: TGCGCCAGCAGCGCTGGGAGCTCCTACAATGAGCAGTTCTTC. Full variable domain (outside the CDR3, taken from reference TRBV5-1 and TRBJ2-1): KAGVTQTPRYLIKTRGQQVTLSCSPISGHRSVSWYQQTPGQGLQFLFEYFSETQRNKGNFPGRFSGRQFSNSRSEMNVSTLELGDSALYLCASSAGSSYNEQFFGPGTRLTVL.

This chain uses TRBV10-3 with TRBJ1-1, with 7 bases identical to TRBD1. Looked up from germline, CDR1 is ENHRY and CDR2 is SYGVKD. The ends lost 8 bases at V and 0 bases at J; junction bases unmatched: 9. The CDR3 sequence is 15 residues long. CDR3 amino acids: CAISGRTGMNTEAFF. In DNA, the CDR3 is TGTGCCATCTCCGGCAGGACAGGAATGAACACTGAAGCTTTCTTT.

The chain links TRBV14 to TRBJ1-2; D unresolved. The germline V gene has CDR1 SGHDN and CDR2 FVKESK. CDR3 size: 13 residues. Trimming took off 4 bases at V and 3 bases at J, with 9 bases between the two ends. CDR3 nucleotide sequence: TGTGCCAGCAGCCGCGTATTAGACTATGGCTACACCTTC. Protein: CASSRVLDYGYTF.

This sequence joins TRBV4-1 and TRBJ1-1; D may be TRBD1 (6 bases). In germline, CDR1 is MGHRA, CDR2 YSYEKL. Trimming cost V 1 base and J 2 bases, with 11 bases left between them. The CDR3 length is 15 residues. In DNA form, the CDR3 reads TGCGCCAGCAGCCAAGGTTCGGGACAAAACACTGAAGCTTTCTTT. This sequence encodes CASSQGSGQNTEAFF.

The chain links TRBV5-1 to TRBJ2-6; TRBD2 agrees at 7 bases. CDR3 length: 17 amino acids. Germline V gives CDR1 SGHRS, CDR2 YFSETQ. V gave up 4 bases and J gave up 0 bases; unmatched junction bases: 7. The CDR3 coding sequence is TGCGCCAGCAGCCCGGCGGGAGTAAGCTCTGGGGCCAACGTCCTGACTTTC. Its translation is CASSPAGVSSGANVLTF.

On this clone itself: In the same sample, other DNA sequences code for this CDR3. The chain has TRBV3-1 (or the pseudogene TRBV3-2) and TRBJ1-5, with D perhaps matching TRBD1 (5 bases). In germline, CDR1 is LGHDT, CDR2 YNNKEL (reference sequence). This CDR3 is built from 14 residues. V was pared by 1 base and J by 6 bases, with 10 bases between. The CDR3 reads CASSQVQGGQPQHF. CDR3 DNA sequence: TGTGCCAGCAGCCAAGTGCAGGGAGGTCAGCCCCAGCATTTT.

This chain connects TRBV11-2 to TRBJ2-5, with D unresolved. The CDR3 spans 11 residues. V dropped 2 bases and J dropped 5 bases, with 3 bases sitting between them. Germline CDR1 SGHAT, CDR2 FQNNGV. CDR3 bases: TGTGCCAGCAGCTTACGGGAGACCCAGTACTTC. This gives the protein CASSLRETQYF.

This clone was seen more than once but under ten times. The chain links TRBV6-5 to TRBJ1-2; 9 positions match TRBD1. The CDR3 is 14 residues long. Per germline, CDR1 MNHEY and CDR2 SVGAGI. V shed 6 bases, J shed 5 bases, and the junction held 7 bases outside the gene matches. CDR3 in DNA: TGTGCCAGCAGCACACCGGGACAGGGATATGGCTACACCTTC. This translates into CASSTPGQGYGYTF.

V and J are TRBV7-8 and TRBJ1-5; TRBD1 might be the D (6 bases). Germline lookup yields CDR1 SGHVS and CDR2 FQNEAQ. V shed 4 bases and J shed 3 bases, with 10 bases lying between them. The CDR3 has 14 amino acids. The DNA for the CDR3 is TGTGCCAGCAGCTCCAAGGGACACAATCAGCCCCAGCATTTT. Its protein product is CASSSKGHNQPQHF.

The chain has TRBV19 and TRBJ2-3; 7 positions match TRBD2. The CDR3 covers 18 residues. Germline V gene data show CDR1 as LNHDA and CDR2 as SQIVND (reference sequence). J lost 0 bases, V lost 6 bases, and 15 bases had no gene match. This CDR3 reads CASSTFRDYEFSTDTQYF. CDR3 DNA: TGTGCCAGTAGCACTTTCCGGGACTACGAATTTAGCACAGATACGCAGTATTTT.

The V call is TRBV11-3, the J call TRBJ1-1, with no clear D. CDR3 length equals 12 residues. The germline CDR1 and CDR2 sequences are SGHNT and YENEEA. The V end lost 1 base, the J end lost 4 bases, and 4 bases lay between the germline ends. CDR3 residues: CASSLVGTEAFF. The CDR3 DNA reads TGTGCCAGCAGCTTAGTCGGCACTGAAGCTTTCTTT.